The 23 T cell receptor beta chains presented below share a single source sample, sequenced in a study of cytomegalovirus exposure and HLA in healthy donors. The PCR employed 60 Vbeta primers together with 13 Jbeta primers. Data came from immunoSEQ multiplex PCR; TCRdb stores just in-frame clones and leaves some out. The table includes approximately 88,000 clones, approximately 64% detected once. Material: PBMCs. Receptor source: a man in his 60s in good health and CMV-seronegative.

The chain carries TRBV13 and TRBJ1-1, with D hard to call. Trimming removed 5 bases at V and 7 bases at J, with 8 bases between. In germline, CDR1 is PRHDT, CDR2 FYEKMQ (reference sequence). The length of the CDR3 is 11 residues. The CDR3: CASSILGEAFF. CDR3 coding DNA: TGTGCCAGCAGCATACTTGGTGAAGCTTTCTTT.

This chain uses TRBV23-1 with TRBJ2-3; TRBD1 matches at 12 bases. TRBV23-1 carries the ORF label, with uncertain function. Trimming at V came to 6 bases and at J to 6 bases, leaving 19 bases not matched to a gene. The CDR3 has 19 amino acids. The CDR3 spells CASRIMGQGASERADTQYF. DNA of the CDR3: TGCGCCAGCAGGATAATGGGACAGGGGGCGAGTGAAAGAGCCGATACGCAGTATTTT.

V and J are TRBV4-1 and TRBJ2-2; TRBD1 aligns across 9 bases. CDR3 length: 15 residues. Trimming at V came to 1 base and at J to 7 bases, leaving 4 bases not matched to a gene. The germline V gene encodes CDR1 MGHRA and CDR2 YSYEKL. The CDR3 spells CASSQVQGAVGELFF. The CDR3 nucleotides are TGCGCCAGCAGCCAAGTACAGGGGGCTGTCGGGGAGCTGTTTTTT.

The sample holds one count of this clone. V usage is TRBV6-1 and J usage is TRBJ1-1; maybe TRBD1 (6 bases). Trimming pared 4 bases from V and 0 bases from J, leaving 9 bases between. Germline V lookup: CDR1 MNHNS, CDR2 SASEGT. This CDR3 comprises 14 residues. The CDR3 here is CASSVGTMNTEAFF. The CDR3 DNA reads TGTGCCAGCAGTGTCGGGACAATGAACACTGAAGCTTTCTTT.

The chain links TRBV6-5 to TRBJ2-7; D possibly corresponds to TRBD1 (6 bases). V was cut by 6 bases and J by 3 bases, with 18 bases left in between. Germline CDR1 is MNHEY and CDR2 is SVGAGI. This CDR3 comprises 15 residues. The DNA of the CDR3 is TGTGCCAGCAGACCCGGGACAAAAGGCAACTACGAGCAGTACTTC. Translating it yields CASRPGTKGNYEQYF.

The rearrangement joins TRBV11-2 to TRBJ2-2; no firm D call. V dropped 1 base and J dropped 6 bases, with 9 bases sitting between them. Germline loops: CDR1 SGHAT, CDR2 FQNNGV. The CDR3 runs to 14 residues. CDR3 protein: CASSLGATAGELFF. The CDR3 DNA reads as TGTGCCAGCAGCTTAGGGGCCACGGCCGGGGAGCTGTTTTTT.

The table lists this clone with many counts. In nucleotides, the CDR3 is TGTGCCAGCAGGTCACCGGGACAGGGTTCCTACGAGCAGTACTTC. Encoded protein: CASRSPGQGSYEQYF. The chain uses TRBV11-3 and TRBJ2-7; 9 bases fit TRBD1. CDR3 size: 15 residues. CDR1 is SGHNT and CDR2 is YENEEA in the germline V gene. After removal of 6 bases from V and 1 base from J, the junction contained 7 bases not matched to a gene.

Ten or more counts support this clone. V is TRBV6-1 and J is TRBJ2-7; 10 bases match TRBD1. V shed 4 bases and J 0 bases; nucleotides not matched to a gene: 3. The CDR3 contains 15 residues. Germline V gene data show CDR1 as MNHNS and CDR2 as SASEGT. The CDR3 sequence is CASSATGGSSYEQYF. DNA for the CDR3: TGTGCCAGCAGTGCGACAGGGGGCAGCTCCTACGAGCAGTACTTC.

In its sample, this clone was seen a few times. The chain is built from TRBV27 and TRBJ2-1, with D possibly TRBD1 on 6 matching bases. Per the germline V gene, CDR1 is MNHEY and CDR2 is SMNVEV (reference sequence). Trimming cost V 5 bases and J 2 bases, with 13 bases left between them. CDR3 size: 15 residues. The CDR3 is CASSLRDTPYNEQFF. CDR3 nucleotides: TGTGCCAGCAGTCTCCGGGACACTCCCTACAATGAGCAGTTCTTC.

The chain is built from TRBV9 and TRBJ2-1; 11 positions match TRBD1. Looked up from germline, CDR1 is SGDLS and CDR2 is YYNGEE. CDR3 length: 16 residues. V lost 4 bases and J lost 8; bases outside the gene matches: 11. The CDR3 here is CASSQRGQGAIYEQFF. The CDR3 nucleotides are TGTGCCAGCAGCCAGCGAGGACAGGGGGCAATATATGAGCAGTTCTTC.

This clone was seen a few times. The J gene is TRBJ2-7, the V gene TRBV5-6; TRBD2 matches at 12 bases. Germline trimming cut 4 bases from V and 0 bases from J; bases unmatched to any gene: 5. Germline V gene lookup returns CDR1 SGHDT and CDR2 YYEEEE. The CDR3 consists of 16 residues. CDR3 in DNA: TGTGCCAGCAGCATCCTGACTAGCGGGAGCTCCTACGAGCAGTACTTC. Translated: CASSILTSGSSYEQYF.

V and J are TRBV5-5 and TRBJ1-2; no definite D call. Germline CDR1 is SGHKS and CDR2 is YYEKEE (reference sequence). Trimming removed 0 bases at V and 4 bases at J, with 13 bases between. CDR3 length: 15 amino acids. The CDR3 DNA reads as TGTGCCAGCAGCTTGGGCGGGGAACGGATCTATGGCTACACCTTC. It specifies CASSLGGERIYGYTF. The whole variable domain, filled in from reference TRBV5-5 and TRBJ1-2, reads DAGVTQSPTHLIKTRGQQVTLRCSPISGHKSVSWYQQVLGQGPQFIFQYYEKEERGRGNFPDRFSARQFPNYSSELNVNALLLGDSALYLCASSLGGERIYGYTFGSGTRLTVV.

This clone turned up a few times. The CDR3 DNA reads as TGTGCCAGCAGCCCATCAGAAGATACGCAGTATTTT. This gives the protein CASSPSEDTQYF. The rearrangement links TRBV5-4 to TRBJ2-3; D unclear. Trimming removed 4 bases from V and 5 bases from J, with 8 bases in between. CDR3 size: 12 residues. Germline-derived CDR1 and CDR2 are SGHNT and YYREEE (reference sequence). The full variable domain, in which reference TRBV5-4 and TRBJ2-3 provide the parts outside the CDR3, is ETGVTQSPTHLIKTRGQQVTLRCSSQSGHNTVSWYQQALGQGPQFIFQYYREEENGRGNFPPRFSGLQFPNYSSELNVNALELDDSALYLCASSPSEDTQYFGPGTRLTVL.

This clone was recorded a few times. The CDR3: CATTGGFRRGYTF. The CDR3 DNA reads TGTGCCACCACAGGGGGCTTCCGTCGGGGCTACACCTTC. The chain recombines TRBV28 with TRBJ1-2; 9 bases agree with TRBD1. Germline V gene sequence: CDR1 MDHEN, CDR2 SYDVKM. This CDR3 is 13 amino acids long. The ends lost 10 bases at V and 8 bases at J; junction bases unmatched: 11.

This clone was observed a single time. An end of the junction does not agree with germline; a read error may underlie this. The chain joins TRBV4-1 to TRBJ2-3; unclear D gene. The germline V gene encodes CDR1 MGHRA and CDR2 YSYEKL. The CDR3 consists of 15 residues. In DNA form, the CDR3 reads TGCGCCAGCAGCCAAGCACTGGCCCACACAGATGCGCAGTATTTT. It yields the protein CASSQALAHTDAQYF.

By sample share, this clone is medium-sized. The rearrangement uses TRBV11-3 and TRBJ1-3; unclear D gene. The CDR3 spans 15 residues. Trimming took 4 bases from V and 1 from J, leaving 11 bases between them. Germline V gene data show CDR1 as SGHNT and CDR2 as YENEEA. The CDR3 protein is CASSSLRESGNTIYF. In DNA, the CDR3 is TGTGCCAGCAGCTCCCTCCGGGAGTCTGGAAACACCATATATTTT.

CDR3 in DNA: TGTGCCAGCAGTTTGGGCAGGGAGGACACTGAAGCTTTCTTT. This sequence encodes CASSLGREDTEAFF. The chain is built from TRBV6-6 and TRBJ1-1; perhaps TRBD1 as D (5 bases). The germline CDR1 and CDR2 sequences are MNHNY and SVGAGI (reference sequence). The CDR3 has 14 amino acids. The V end lost 4 bases, the J end lost 3 bases, and 12 bases lay between the germline ends.

The genes are TRBV9 and TRBJ2-2; the match to TRBD2 covers 8 bases. The trim removed 2 bases at V and 7 bases at J, leaving 7 bases unmatched. CDR3 length: 15 amino acids. Germline CDR1 and CDR2: SGDLS and YYNGEE. The CDR3 loop reads CASSVQGSGIGELFF. The CDR3 DNA follows: TGTGCCAGCAGCGTGCAGGGTAGCGGGATCGGGGAGCTGTTTTTT.

This chain connects TRBV7-9 to TRBJ1-6, with 7 bases identical to TRBD1. V lost 1 base and J lost 16; bases outside the gene matches: 7. This CDR3 contains 13 residues. CDR1 is SEHNR, CDR2 FQNEAQ, per germline (reference sequence). CDR3 bases: TGTGCCAGCAGCTTAGTCCGGACAGGAGCTCTCCACTTT. Its translation: CASSLVRTGALHF. Full variable domain (missing parts from reference TRBV7-9 and TRBJ1-6): DTGVSQNPRHKITKRGQNVTFRCDPISEHNRLYWYRQTLGQGPEFLTYFQNEAQLEKSRLLSDRFSAERPKGSFSTLEIQRTEQGDSAMYLCASSLVRTGALHFGNGTRLTVT.

The rearrangement links TRBV5-4 to TRBJ2-3; weak D call: TRBD1 (5 bases). V lost 3 bases to trimming and J lost 8 bases, with 22 bases between them. This CDR3 is built from 16 residues. Germline lookup yields CDR1 SGHNT and CDR2 YYREEE (reference sequence). CDR3 amino acids: CASSYWGQAFEGTQYF. Written as DNA, the CDR3 is TGTGCCAGCAGCTACTGGGGCCAGGCCTTTGAAGGTACGCAGTATTTT.

By sample fraction, this clone is medium-sized. The V call is TRBV5-6, the J call TRBJ2-7; no definite D call. The V and J ends lost 4 bases and 6 bases respectively, with 14 bases between them. The CDR3 is 13 amino acids. The germline CDR1 and CDR2 sequences are SGHDT and YYEEEE. CDR3 nucleotides: TGTGCCAGCAGCCGACCCGAGGTCTCCGAGCAGTACTTC. This gives the protein CASSRPEVSEQYF.

This chain links TRBV27 with TRBJ1-2; D is possibly TRBD1 (6 bases). The CDR3 extends over 14 amino acids. The V gene's germline CDR1 is MNHEY and CDR2 SMNVEV (reference sequence). Trimming left V 6 bases short and J 7 bases short, with 18 bases between. The CDR3 spells CASSGSQGSRGYTF. CDR3 DNA sequence: TGTGCCAGCAGCGGAAGCCAGGGGTCCCGTGGCTACACCTTC.

Only a few counts were recorded for this clone. Other DNA sequences in the same sample also yield this CDR3. V and J are TRBV5-6 and TRBJ1-5; D is perhaps TRBD1 (5 bases). The CDR3 has 14 amino acids. Germline loops: CDR1 SGHDT, CDR2 YYEEEE. Between the trimmed V and J ends, which lost 0 bases and 6 bases, there was a span of 10 bases. CDR3 residues: CASSLEGLGQPQHF. In DNA form, the CDR3 reads TGTGCCAGCAGCTTGGAGGGGCTGGGTCAGCCCCAGCATTTT.